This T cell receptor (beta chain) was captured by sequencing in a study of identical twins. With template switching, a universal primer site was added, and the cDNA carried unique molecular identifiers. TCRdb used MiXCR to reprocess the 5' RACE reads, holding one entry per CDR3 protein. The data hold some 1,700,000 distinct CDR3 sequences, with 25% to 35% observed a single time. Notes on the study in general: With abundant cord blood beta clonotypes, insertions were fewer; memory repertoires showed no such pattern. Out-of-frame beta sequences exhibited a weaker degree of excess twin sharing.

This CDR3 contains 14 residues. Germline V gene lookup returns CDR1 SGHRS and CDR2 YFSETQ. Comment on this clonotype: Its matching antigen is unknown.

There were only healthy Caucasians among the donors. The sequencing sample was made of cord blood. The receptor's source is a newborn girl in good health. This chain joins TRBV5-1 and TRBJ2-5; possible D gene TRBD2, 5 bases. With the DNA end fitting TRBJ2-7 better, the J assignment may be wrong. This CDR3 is CASSRSGLADEQYF. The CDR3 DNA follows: TGCGCCAGCAGCCGGAGTGGACTTGCCGACGAGCAGTACTTC.